This T cell receptor (beta chain) was sequenced during a study of T cell responses to AZD1222 COVID-19 vaccine. Overall study findings and caveats: Donors, mostly white British, included more females; clonal diversity was possibly underestimated. Without day 14 samples, only post-peak T cell repertoires were studied.

A word on this clone: The antigen remains undetermined.

The CDR3 runs 13 residues. The germline gives CDR1 MNHNY, CDR2 SVGAGI (reference sequence). Trimming removed 10 bases at V and 5 bases at J, with 14 bases between. Sequenced by immunoSEQ multiplex PCR; TCRdb stores in-frame clones only, minus some. The sample consists of roughly 99,000 clones, 87% of them appearing once. The clonotype was recovered from an adult in good health. The specimen comprised peripheral blood, sampled on day 0 of AZD1222 vaccination. This sequence joins TRBV6-6 and TRBJ2-2, with D possibly matching TRBD1 (6 bases). The CDR3 is CATQGRGTGELFF. Here the CDR3 DNA reads TGTGCCACCCAGGGGCGCGGAACCGGGGAGCTGTTTTTT.